These 21 T cell receptor beta chains came from one sample sequenced in a study of T cells after yellow fever vaccination. Via MiXCR, TCRdb re-called the 5' RACE reads, giving one row per CDR3 protein. Among 600,000 to 750,000 distinct CDR3 sequences listed, 9% to 15% were seen once. Sequenced material: PBMCs, taken on the day of the yellow fever booster vaccination. The receptors were gathered from a man aged 30-40 years who received the YFV17D yellow fever vaccine.

The gene calls are TRBV20-1 and TRBJ2-7; 9 bases match TRBD2. Germline-derived CDR1 and CDR2 are DFQATT and SNEGSKA (reference sequence). V lost 1 base, J lost 2 bases, and 12 bases stayed unmatched. The CDR3 extends over 17 amino acids. The CDR3 is CSARGQTGTSSAYEQYF. CDR3 nucleotides: TGCAGTGCTAGAGGACAGACCGGGACTAGCAGCGCCTACGAGCAGTACTTC.

The rearrangement uses TRBV10-3 and TRBJ1-1, with TRBD1 matching 9 bases. The CDR3 runs to 15 residues. Germline CDR1 ENHRY, CDR2 SYGVKD. V shed 3 bases and J 3 bases; nucleotides not matched to a gene: 5. The CDR3 coding sequence is TGTGCCATCAGTGACAAAGGGACAGGGTACACTGAAGCTTTCTTT. It codes for CAISDKGTGYTEAFF.

The chain recombines TRBV28 with TRBJ1-2; D is possibly TRBD1 (5 bases). V was pared by 5 bases and J by 2 bases, with 9 bases between. Germline V gives CDR1 MDHEN, CDR2 SYDVKM. This CDR3 has 13 residues. For the CDR3, the DNA is TGTGCCAGCAGTGACGGACAAAACTATGGCTACACCTTC. This translates into CASSDGQNYGYTF.

This sequence joins TRBV5-1 and TRBJ1-1; unclear D gene. V dropped 0 bases and J dropped 0 bases, with 6 bases sitting between them. The CDR3 runs 14 residues. The germline V gene encodes CDR1 SGHRS and CDR2 YFSETQ. This CDR3 is CASSLEWLNTEAFF. Written as DNA, the CDR3 is TGCGCCAGCAGCTTGGAGTGGTTGAACACTGAAGCTTTCTTT. The variable domain in full, with the rest retrieved from reference TRBV5-1 and TRBJ1-1, is KAGVTQTPRYLIKTRGQQVTLSCSPISGHRSVSWYQQTPGQGLQFLFEYFSETQRNKGNFPGRFSGRQFSNSRSEMNVSTLELGDSALYLCASSLEWLNTEAFFGQGTRLTVV.

The table lists this clonotype with a few counts. The rearrangement links TRBV7-2 to TRBJ2-5; D is undetermined. In germline, CDR1 is SGHTA, CDR2 FQGNSA. Between the trimmed V and J ends, which lost 8 bases and 1 base, there was a span of 14 bases. This CDR3 has 14 amino acids. Written as DNA, the CDR3 is TGTGCCAGCGCGCGTGTAAGGACCCAAGAGACCCAGTACTTC. This codes for CASARVRTQETQYF.

Only a few counts were recorded for this clonotype. The V and J genes are TRBV7-9 and TRBJ2-3; D possibly corresponds to TRBD2 (5 bases). V shed 1 base and J shed 6 bases, with 8 bases lying between them. Germline loops: CDR1 SEHNR, CDR2 FQNEAQ (reference sequence). The CDR3 covers 13 residues. CDR3 sequence: CASSLGEWDTQYF. The DNA for the CDR3 is TGTGCCAGCAGCTTAGGGGAGTGGGATACGCAGTATTTT.

This sequence joins TRBV27 and TRBJ1-2, with 8 bases aligning to TRBD1. Germline V gene sequence: CDR1 MNHEY, CDR2 SMNVEV (reference sequence). J lost 4 bases, V lost 6 bases, and 7 bases had no gene match. The CDR3 covers 14 residues. This chain's CDR3 is CASRYGQGGYGYTF. The CDR3 DNA follows: TGTGCCAGCAGGTACGGACAGGGAGGCTATGGCTACACCTTC.

This clonotype appeared a few times. The rearrangement uses TRBV6-5 and TRBJ2-7, with 12 bases matching TRBD2. CDR1 is MNHEY, CDR2 SVGAGI, per germline. The CDR3 length is 15 residues. The V gene end was trimmed by 4 bases and the J gene end by 6 bases; junction bases not matched to a gene: 7. CDR3 in amino acids: CASSFTGTSGPEQYF. CDR3 coding DNA: TGTGCCAGCAGTTTCACCGGGACTAGCGGGCCCGAGCAGTACTTC.

This chain joins TRBV6-2 or TRBV6-3 and TRBJ1-5, with D unclear. Between the trimmed V and J ends, which lost 6 bases and 9 bases, there was a span of 27 bases. This CDR3 has 17 residues. Germline CDR1 MNHEY, CDR2 SVGEGT. Written as DNA, the CDR3 is TGTGCCAGCAGAGCCCGTCCCGAAAAAAAGTCCCGGGGGCCCCAGCATTTT. It specifies CASRARPEKKSRGPQHF.

This clonotype turned up a few times. CDR3 in amino acids: CASSLVAGGPLHF. In DNA form, the CDR3 reads TGTGCCAGCAGCTTGGTTGCGGGCGGACCCCTCCACTTT. This chain uses TRBV5-4 with TRBJ1-6, with unresolved D. Germline CDR1 SGHNT, CDR2 YYREEE (reference sequence). The V end lost 0 bases, the J end lost 12 bases, and 10 bases lay between the germline ends. The CDR3 spans 13 residues.

This clonotype was counted only a few times. The chain couples TRBV15 to TRBJ1-1; the match to TRBD1 covers 9 bases. Germline CDR1 is LNHNV and CDR2 is YYDKDF (reference sequence). V trimming: 4 bases; J trimming: 4 bases; junction bases outside the gene matches: 4. CDR3 length: 14 amino acids. This CDR3 is CATSKQGAGTEAFF. The DNA of the CDR3 is TGTGCCACCAGCAAACAGGGGGCAGGCACTGAAGCTTTCTTT.

The chain joins TRBV20-1 to TRBJ2-5; 13 nucleotides match TRBD2. V trimming: 7 bases; J trimming: 5 bases; junction bases outside the gene matches: 10. Germline CDR1 DFQATT, CDR2 SNEGSKA (reference sequence). This CDR3 has 15 residues. The CDR3 coding sequence is TGCAGTGTAAGACTAGCGGGAGGATTCGGGGAGACCCAGTACTTC. It codes for CSVRLAGGFGETQYF.

This clonotype has only a few counts. The gene calls are TRBV27 and TRBJ2-3; D possibly matches TRBD1 or TRBD2 (5 bases each). This CDR3 is built from 17 residues. Germline CDR1 is MNHEY and CDR2 is SMNVEV (reference sequence). Trimming removed 10 bases from V and 3 bases from J, with 26 bases in between. As DNA, the CDR3 is TGTGCCACCGCCCGCATTGAGGGAACAGGTGGAACAGATACGCAGTATTTT. Translation gives CATARIEGTGGTDTQYF.

The genes are TRBV20-1 and TRBJ2-4; TRBD1 might be the D (5 bases). Germline V CDR1 and CDR2: DFQATT, SNEGSKA (reference sequence). This CDR3 comprises 15 residues. Trimming stripped 5 bases from V and 7 bases from J, with 21 bases between. CDR3 loop: CSADPLTYPGNIQYF. DNA for the CDR3: TGCAGTGCTGACCCCTTGACCTACCCAGGGAACATTCAGTACTTC.

V gene TRBV12-3 or TRBV12-4 combines with J gene TRBJ2-5; D call uncertain. The CDR3 runs 14 residues. The ends were cut back, 6 bases at V and 0 bases at J, with 11 bases in the middle. The CDR3 bases are TGTGCCAGCAGCCCCCCGATGAACCAAGAGACCCAGTACTTC. It specifies CASSPPMNQETQYF.

This clonotype was seen a few times. CDR3 residues: CASSLTQHRTNTEAFF. The CDR3 coding sequence is TGTGCCAGCAGCCTCACCCAGCACAGGACGAACACTGAAGCTTTCTTT. The chain uses TRBV7-2 and TRBJ1-1, with D perhaps matching TRBD1 (5 bases). CDR3 size: 16 residues. V lost 5 bases to trimming and J lost 1 base, with 17 bases between them. CDR1 SGHTA and CDR2 FQGNSA come from the germline V gene. Combining the CDR3 with reference TRBV7-2 and TRBJ1-1 gives the whole variable domain GAGVSQSPSNKVTEKGKDVELRCDPISGHTALYWYRQSLGQGLEFLIYFQGNSAPDKSGLPSDRFSAERTGGSVSTLTIQRTQQEDSAVYLCASSLTQHRTNTEAFFGQGTRLTVV.

Turning to this clonotype: One end of the junction varies from germline; a read error may be responsible. The J gene is TRBJ2-1, the V gene TRBV20-1; TRBD2 aligns across 8 bases. Germline CDR1 is DFQATT and CDR2 is SNEGSKA (reference sequence). The CDR3 has 16 residues. Here the CDR3 DNA reads TGCTGTGCCCCCCTGGGAGTAGCGGGACTTCTACGGGAGCAGTTCTTC. Its protein product is CCAPLGVAGLLREQFF.

The V and J genes are TRBV12-3 or TRBV12-4 and TRBJ1-4; a weak D match, TRBD1 (5 bases). V lost 5 bases and J lost 6, with 19 bases in between. The length of the CDR3 is 16 residues. CDR3 sequence: CASSPWPGAWDEKLFF. The DNA of the CDR3 is TGTGCCAGCAGTCCCTGGCCCGGGGCTTGGGATGAAAAACTGTTTTTT.

The chain has TRBV20-1 and TRBJ1-4; 9 nucleotides agree with TRBD1. The CDR3 runs 14 residues. The V and J ends lost 8 bases and 10 bases, in that order; junction bases with no gene match: 14. Germline V lookup: CDR1 DFQATT, CDR2 SNEGSKA (reference sequence). The CDR3 protein is CSTPKQGAEGKLFF. The CDR3, as DNA: TGCAGTACACCAAAACAGGGGGCTGAGGGAAAACTGTTTTTT.

This clonotype has only a few counts. The chain links TRBV28 to TRBJ2-4, with a tentative D call TRBD1 (6 bases). Germline V CDR1 and CDR2: MDHEN, SYDVKM. V dropped 1 base and J dropped 5 bases, with 12 bases sitting between them. The CDR3 has 15 residues. The CDR3 nucleotides read TGTGCCAGCAGTTTATATGGGGGCGGAGAAAACATTCAGTACTTC. Residues: CASSLYGGGENIQYF.

The chain combines TRBV5-1 with TRBJ1-1; 9 bases fit TRBD1. The CDR3 contains 15 residues. V dropped 4 bases and J dropped 0; count of bases not matched to a gene: 4. From germline, CDR1 is SGHRS and CDR2 YFSETQ. CDR3 DNA: TGCGCCAGCAGCCCGGGACAGGGCGTGAACACTGAAGCTTTCTTT. It yields the protein CASSPGQGVNTEAFF.